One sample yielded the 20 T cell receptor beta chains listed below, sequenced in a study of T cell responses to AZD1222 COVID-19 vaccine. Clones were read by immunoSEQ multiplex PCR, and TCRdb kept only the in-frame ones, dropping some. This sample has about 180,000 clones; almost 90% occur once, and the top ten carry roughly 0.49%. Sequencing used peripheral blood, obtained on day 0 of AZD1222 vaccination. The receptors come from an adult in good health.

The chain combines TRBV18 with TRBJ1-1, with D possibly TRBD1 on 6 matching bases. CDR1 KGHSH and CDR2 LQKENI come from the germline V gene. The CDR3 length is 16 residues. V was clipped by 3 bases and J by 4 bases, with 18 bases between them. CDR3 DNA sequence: TGTGCCAGCTCACCCTCCTCGGGAAGGGGGGGCACTGAAGCTTTCTTT. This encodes CASSPSSGRGGTEAFF. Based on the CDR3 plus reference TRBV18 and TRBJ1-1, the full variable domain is NAGVMQNPRHLVRRRGQEARLRCSPMKGHSHVYWYRQLPEEGLKFMVYLQKENIIDESGMPKERFSAEFPKEGPSILRIQQVVRGDSAAYFCASSPSSGRGGTEAFFGQGTRLTVV.

Here the CDR3 reads CASSSDPLLNQPQHF. The CDR3 DNA sequence: TGTGCCAGCAGCTCGGACCCCCTGCTTAATCAGCCCCAGCATTTT. The chain carries TRBV7-2 and TRBJ1-5, with D unresolved. This CDR3 has 15 amino acids. Per the germline V gene, CDR1 is SGHTA and CDR2 is FQGNSA. The ends were cut back, 4 bases at V and 4 bases at J, with 14 bases in the middle.

The CDR3 sequence is CASSLGGLDGYTF. CDR3 nucleotides: TGTGCCAGCAGTTTAGGTGGCCTCGATGGCTACACCTTC. The gene calls are TRBV12-3 or TRBV12-4 and TRBJ1-2; unclear D gene. V lost 1 base and J 6 bases, leaving 9 bases between the germline ends. This CDR3 has 13 amino acids.

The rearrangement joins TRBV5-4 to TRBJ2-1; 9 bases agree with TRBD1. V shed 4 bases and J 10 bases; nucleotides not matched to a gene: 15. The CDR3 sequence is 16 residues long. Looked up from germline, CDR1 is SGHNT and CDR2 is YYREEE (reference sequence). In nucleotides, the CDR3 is TGTGCCAGCAGCCGGATAACAGGGGGCGATTCTCCCGAGCAGTTCTTC. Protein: CASSRITGGDSPEQFF.

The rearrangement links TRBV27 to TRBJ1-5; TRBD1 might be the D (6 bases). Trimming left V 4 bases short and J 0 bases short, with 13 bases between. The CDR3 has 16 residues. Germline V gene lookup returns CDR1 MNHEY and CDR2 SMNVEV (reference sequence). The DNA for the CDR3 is TGTGCCAGCAGTTCGAGGGGACAAAATAGCAATCAGCCCCAGCATTTT. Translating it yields CASSSRGQNSNQPQHF.

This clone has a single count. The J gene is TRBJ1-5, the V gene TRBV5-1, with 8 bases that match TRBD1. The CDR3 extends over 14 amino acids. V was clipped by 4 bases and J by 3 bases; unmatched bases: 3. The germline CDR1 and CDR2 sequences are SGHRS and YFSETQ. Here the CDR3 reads CASSPGQANQPQHF. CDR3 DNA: TGCGCCAGCAGCCCGGGACAGGCCAATCAGCCCCAGCATTTT.

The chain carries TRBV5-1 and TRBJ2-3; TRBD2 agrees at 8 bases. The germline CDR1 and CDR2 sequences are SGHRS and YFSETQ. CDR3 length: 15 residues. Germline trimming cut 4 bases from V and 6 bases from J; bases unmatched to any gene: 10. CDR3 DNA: TGCGCCAGCAGCCTCCCAAGCGGGGGTCATGATACGCAGTATTTT. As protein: CASSLPSGGHDTQYF.

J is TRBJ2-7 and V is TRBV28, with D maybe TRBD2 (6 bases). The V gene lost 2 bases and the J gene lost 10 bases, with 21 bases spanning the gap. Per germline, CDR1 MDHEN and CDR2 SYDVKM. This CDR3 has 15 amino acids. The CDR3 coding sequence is TGTGCCAGCAGTTTAGACCAGGCACTTTTGGGAGGACAGTACTTC. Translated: CASSLDQALLGGQYF. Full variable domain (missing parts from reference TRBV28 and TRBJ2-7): DVKVTQSSRYLVKRTGEKVFLECVQDMDHENMFWYRQDPGLGLRLIYFSYDVKMKEKGDIPEGYSVSREKKERFSLILESASTNQTSMYLCASSLDQALLGGQYFGPGTRLTVT.

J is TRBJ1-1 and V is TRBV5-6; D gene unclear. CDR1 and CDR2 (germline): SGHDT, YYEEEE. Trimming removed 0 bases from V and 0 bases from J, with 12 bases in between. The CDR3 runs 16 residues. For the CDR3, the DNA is TGTGCCAGCAGCTTGGGACTACAGTACATGAACACTGAAGCTTTCTTT. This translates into CASSLGLQYMNTEAFF.

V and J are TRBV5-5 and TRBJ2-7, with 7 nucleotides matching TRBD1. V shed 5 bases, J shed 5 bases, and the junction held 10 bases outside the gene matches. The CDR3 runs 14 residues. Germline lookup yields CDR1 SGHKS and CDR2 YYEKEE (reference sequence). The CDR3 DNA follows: TGTGCCAGCAGGGCCCCGGGACAGTTAAACGAGCAGTACTTC. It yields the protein CASRAPGQLNEQYF. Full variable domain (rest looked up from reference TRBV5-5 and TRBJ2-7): DAGVTQSPTHLIKTRGQQVTLRCSPISGHKSVSWYQQVLGQGPQFIFQYYEKEERGRGNFPDRFSARQFPNYSSELNVNALLLGDSALYLCASRAPGQLNEQYFGPGTRLTVT.

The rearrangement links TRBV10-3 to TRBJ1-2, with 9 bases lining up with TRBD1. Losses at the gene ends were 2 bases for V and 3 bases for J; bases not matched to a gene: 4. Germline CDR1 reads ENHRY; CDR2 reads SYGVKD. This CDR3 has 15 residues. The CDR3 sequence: CAISEPDRGDYGYTF. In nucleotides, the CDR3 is TGTGCCATCAGTGAGCCGGACAGGGGAGACTATGGCTACACCTTC.

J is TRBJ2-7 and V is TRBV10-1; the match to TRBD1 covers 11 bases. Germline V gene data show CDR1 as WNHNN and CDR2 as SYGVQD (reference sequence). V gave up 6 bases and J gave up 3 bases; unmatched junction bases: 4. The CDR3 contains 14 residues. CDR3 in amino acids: CASSDGTGGYEQYF. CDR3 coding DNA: TGCGCCAGCAGCGACGGGACAGGGGGCTACGAGCAGTACTTC.

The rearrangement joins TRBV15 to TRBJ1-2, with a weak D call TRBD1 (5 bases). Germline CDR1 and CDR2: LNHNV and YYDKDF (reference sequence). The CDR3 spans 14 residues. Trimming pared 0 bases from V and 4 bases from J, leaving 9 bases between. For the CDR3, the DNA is TGTGCCACCAGCAGAGATGAGGGACCCTATGGCTACACCTTC. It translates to CATSRDEGPYGYTF.

The CDR3 nucleotides are TGCGCCAGCAGCCAAGGTCCGAGGAGCTCCTACAATGAGCAGTTCTTC. Encoded protein: CASSQGPRSSYNEQFF. This chain links TRBV4-1 with TRBJ2-1; unclear D gene. V dropped 1 base and J dropped 0 bases, with 10 bases sitting between them. This CDR3 has 16 amino acids. CDR1 MGHRA and CDR2 YSYEKL come from the germline V gene.

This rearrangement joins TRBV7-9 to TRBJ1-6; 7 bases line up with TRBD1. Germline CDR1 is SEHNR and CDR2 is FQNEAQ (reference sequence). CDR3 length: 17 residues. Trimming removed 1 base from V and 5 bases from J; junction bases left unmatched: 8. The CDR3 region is CASSLVVRGLNNSPLHF. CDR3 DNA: TGTGCCAGCAGCTTAGTAGTGAGGGGGCTAAATAATTCACCCCTCCACTTT.

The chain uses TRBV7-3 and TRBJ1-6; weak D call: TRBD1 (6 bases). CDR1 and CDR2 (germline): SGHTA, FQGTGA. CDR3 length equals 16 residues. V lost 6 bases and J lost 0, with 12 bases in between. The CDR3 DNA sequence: TGTGCCAGCAGTTTCACAGGGAACTCCTATAATTCACCCCTCCACTTT. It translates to CASSFTGNSYNSPLHF.

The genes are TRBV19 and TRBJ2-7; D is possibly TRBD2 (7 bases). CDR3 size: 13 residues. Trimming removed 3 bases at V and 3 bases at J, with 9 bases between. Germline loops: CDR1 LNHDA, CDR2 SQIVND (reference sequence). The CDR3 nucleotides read TGTGCCAGTAGTATCGGGGGGCTCTACGAGCAGTACTTC. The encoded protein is CASSIGGLYEQYF.

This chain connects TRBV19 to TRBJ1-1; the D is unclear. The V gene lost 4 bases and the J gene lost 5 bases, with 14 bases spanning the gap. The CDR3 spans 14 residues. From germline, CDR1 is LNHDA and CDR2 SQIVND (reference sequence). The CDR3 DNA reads TGTGCCAGTAGTAAAGCAGCCCGGATAACTGAAGCTTTCTTT. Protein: CASSKAARITEAFF.

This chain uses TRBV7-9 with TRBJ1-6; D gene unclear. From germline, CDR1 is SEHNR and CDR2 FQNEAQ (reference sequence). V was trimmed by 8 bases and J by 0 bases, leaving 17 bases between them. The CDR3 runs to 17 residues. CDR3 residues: CASLQPAGSSYNSPLHF. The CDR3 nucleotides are TGTGCCAGCCTCCAACCGGCTGGAAGCTCCTATAATTCACCCCTCCACTTT.

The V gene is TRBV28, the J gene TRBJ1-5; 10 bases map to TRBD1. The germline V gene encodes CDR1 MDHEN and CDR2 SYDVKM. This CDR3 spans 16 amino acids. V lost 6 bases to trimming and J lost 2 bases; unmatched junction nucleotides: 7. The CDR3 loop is CASSLPGTGGNQPQHF. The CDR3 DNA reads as TGTGCCAGCAGCCTACCAGGGACAGGGGGCAATCAGCCCCAGCATTTT.